Shown below are 24 T cell receptor beta chains from a single sample sequenced in a study of T cell responses to AZD1222 COVID-19 vaccine. This table comes from immunoSEQ multiplex PCR, and its TCRdb copy is limited to in-frame clones, with some not included. Of about 73,000 clones listed, approximately 89% are singletons. The sequencing here drew on peripheral blood, taken 28 days after the second AZD1222 dose. The source of these receptors is an adult who received the AZD1222 COVID-19 vaccine.

The chain has TRBV12-3 or TRBV12-4 and TRBJ1-2; 7 nucleotides line up with TRBD1. The V segment lost 3 bases and the J segment 6 bases; nucleotides outside the gene matches: 4. CDR3 length: 13 amino acids. In DNA form, the CDR3 reads TGTGCCAGCAGTTTTTCAGGGGGGGATGGCTACACCTTC. Protein sequence: CASSFSGGDGYTF.

The gene calls are TRBV5-1 and TRBJ1-1; D gene uncertain. CDR1 and CDR2 (germline): SGHRS, YFSETQ. This CDR3 is built from 13 residues. Trimming took 2 bases from V and 5 from J, leaving 10 bases between them. The CDR3 sequence is CASSFKTGTEAFF. In DNA, the CDR3 is TGCGCCAGCAGCTTCAAGACTGGTACTGAAGCTTTCTTT.

CDR3 loop: CATKEGGYANYGYTF. CDR3 sequence (DNA): TGTGCCACCAAGGAAGGGGGCTATGCTAACTATGGCTACACCTTC. J is TRBJ1-2 and V is TRBV6-5; TRBD1 agrees at 7 bases. V lost 10 bases, J lost 0 bases, and 11 bases stayed unmatched. The CDR3 consists of 15 residues. Germline V lookup: CDR1 MNHEY, CDR2 SVGAGI.

The chain is built from TRBV15 and TRBJ2-3; D is unclear. The germline V and J ends were trimmed by 0 bases and 1 base, with 14 bases remaining between them. The CDR3 length is 17 residues. Germline CDR1 reads LNHNV; CDR2 reads YYDKDF (reference sequence). For the CDR3, the DNA is TGTGCCACCAGCAGAGAACCCACTCTCCTGGGCACAGATACGCAGTATTTT. This translates into CATSREPTLLGTDTQYF.

The chain carries TRBV6-5 and TRBJ1-2; 7 positions agree with TRBD1. Germline V lookup: CDR1 MNHEY, CDR2 SVGAGI. CDR3 length: 15 residues. V shed 2 bases, J shed 6 bases, and the junction held 9 bases outside the gene matches. CDR3 sequence: CASSYTGATGHGYTF. CDR3 in DNA: TGTGCCAGCAGTTACACAGGGGCCACCGGGCATGGCTACACCTTC.

The chain employs TRBV6-5 and TRBJ1-2; D unclear. Per germline, CDR1 MNHEY and CDR2 SVGAGI. Trimming took off 2 bases at V and 5 bases at J, with 15 bases between the two ends. This CDR3 contains 15 residues. The CDR3: CASSYGGELIYGYTF. As DNA, the CDR3 is TGTGCCAGCAGTTACGGTGGGGAGCTAATTTATGGCTACACCTTC.

J is TRBJ2-1 and V is TRBV11-3; the D is unclear. The CDR3 covers 13 residues. Germline values: CDR1 SGHNT, CDR2 YENEEA. The V end was cut by 2 bases, the J end by 6 bases, with 8 bases between. Here the CDR3 reads CASSLPAVNEQFF. As DNA, the CDR3 is TGTGCCAGCAGCTTACCAGCAGTCAATGAGCAGTTCTTC.

The J gene is TRBJ2-7, the V gene TRBV6-5; TRBD1 matches at 8 bases. V lost 6 bases to trimming and J lost 4 bases; unmatched junction nucleotides: 11. Germline CDR1 reads MNHEY; CDR2 reads SVGAGI. CDR3 length: 15 amino acids. In DNA, the CDR3 is TGTGCCAGCAGCACTCACGGGACAGGTATTTACGAGCAGTACTTC. Translated, it gives CASSTHGTGIYEQYF.

This chain uses TRBV5-1 with TRBJ1-1; D call uncertain. This CDR3 spans 15 amino acids. Trimming cost V 1 base and J 1 base, with 11 bases left between them. Germline V gives CDR1 SGHRS, CDR2 YFSETQ. The CDR3, as DNA: TGCGCCAGCAGCTTGTTTGAGAGCGGGAACACTGAAGCTTTCTTT. Protein: CASSLFESGNTEAFF.

The V and J genes are TRBV19 and TRBJ2-5, with 8 bases that match TRBD1. Trimming took 7 bases from V and 5 from J; bases not matched to a gene: 9. The germline V gene encodes CDR1 LNHDA and CDR2 SQIVND (reference sequence). The CDR3 contains 14 residues. The DNA of the CDR3 is TGTGCCAGTACCCCCAGGGGGCGCGGTGAGACCCAGTACTTC. It yields the protein CASTPRGRGETQYF.

This chain links TRBV6-1 with TRBJ1-2, with 10 positions matching TRBD1. The length of the CDR3 is 18 residues. With 4 bases clipped from V and 0 bases from J, the junction kept 11 bases outside the gene matches. Germline V gives CDR1 MNHNS, CDR2 SASEGT. CDR3 bases: TGTGCCAGCAGTGCCCTATCGACAGGGGGCGCCTCTAACTATGGCTACACCTTC. Translated: CASSALSTGGASNYGYTF.

This clone was observed once. The V call is TRBV2, the J call TRBJ1-1; TRBD1 might be the D (6 bases). The V end lost 5 bases, the J end lost 1 base, and 14 bases lay between the germline ends. CDR3 length: 15 residues. Germline lookup yields CDR1 SNHLY and CDR2 FYNNEI. The CDR3 protein is CASSYRVRGNTEAFF. CDR3 coding DNA: TGTGCCAGCAGTTACAGGGTCCGGGGGAACACTGAAGCTTTCTTT.

V usage is TRBV14 and J usage is TRBJ1-3; 8 positions match TRBD1. The CDR3 has 17 residues. J gave up 10 bases and V 5 bases, and 19 bases lay outside the gene matches. The germline V gene encodes CDR1 SGHDN and CDR2 FVKESK. The CDR3 coding sequence is TGTGCCAGCAGCTCCTGGGGGACAGGCGTGTCTGGAAGTACCATATATTTT. Its translation is CASSSWGTGVSGSTIYF.

The genes are TRBV11-2 and TRBJ1-6; TRBD1 is a possible D gene (5 bases). Germline loops: CDR1 SGHAT, CDR2 FQNNGV. This CDR3 region has 17 residues. V was trimmed by 0 bases and J by 9 bases, leaving 18 bases between them. The CDR3 nucleotides read TGTGCCAGCAGCTTAGACAGCGGGACCACGGGGAGTTCACCCCTCCACTTT. It translates to CASSLDSGTTGSSPLHF. Filled out from reference TRBV11-2 and TRBJ1-6, the complete variable domain reads EAGVAQSPRYKIIEKRQSVAFWCNPISGHATLYWYQQILGQGPKLLIQFQNNGVVDDSQLPKDRFSAERLKGVDSTLKIQPAKLEDSAVYLCASSLDSGTTGSSPLHFGNGTRLTVT.

The table lists this clone with a count of one. This chain uses TRBV12-3 or TRBV12-4 with TRBJ1-4, with D possibly matching TRBD1 (6 bases). The ends were cut back, 6 bases at V and 3 bases at J, with 8 bases in the middle. The CDR3 is 13 residues long. Here the CDR3 DNA reads TGTGCCAGCAGGGACAGCCCTAATGAAAAACTGTTTTTT. Translated, it gives CASRDSPNEKLFF.

J is TRBJ2-7 and V is TRBV24-1; D is ambiguous. V was trimmed by 5 bases and J by 4 bases, leaving 20 bases between them. Germline V gene sequence: CDR1 KGHDR, CDR2 SFDVKD. The CDR3 runs to 16 residues. This CDR3 reads CATSGATPAGNYEQYF. The CDR3 DNA follows: TGTGCCACCAGTGGGGCTACACCAGCCGGAAATTACGAGCAGTACTTC.

The chain is built from TRBV25-1 and TRBJ1-2; a possible D gene is TRBD1 (5 bases). The CDR3 extends over 13 amino acids. CDR1 MGHDK and CDR2 SYGVNS come from the germline V gene. V shed 5 bases and J shed 4 bases, with 11 bases lying between them. This CDR3 is CASSRSGIYGYTF. The CDR3, as DNA: TGTGCCAGCAGTCGTTCAGGGATCTATGGCTACACCTTC.

The CDR3 is CASSLFPDVHGPQHF. The CDR3 coding sequence is TGTGCCAGCAGTTTATTCCCGGACGTACACGGGCCCCAGCATTTT. The chain combines TRBV27 with TRBJ1-5; D gene uncertain. CDR1 is MNHEY and CDR2 is SMNVEV in the germline V gene (reference sequence). This CDR3 spans 15 amino acids. V was cut by 1 base and J by 9 bases, with 16 bases left in between.

V gene TRBV28 combines with J gene TRBJ1-5, with 11 positions matching TRBD1. Germline-derived CDR1 and CDR2 are MDHEN and SYDVKM. J gave up 0 bases and V 6 bases, and 10 bases lay outside the gene matches. There are 18 residues in the CDR3. As DNA, the CDR3 is TGTGCCAGCAGCCCTGGGACAGGGGGATCGGTTAGCAATCAGCCCCAGCATTTT. It is translated as CASSPGTGGSVSNQPQHF.

The chain recombines TRBV5-6 with TRBJ2-1; maybe TRBD2 (5 bases). The V end lost 0 bases, the J end lost 3 bases, and 10 bases lay between the germline ends. Germline V gene data show CDR1 as SGHDT and CDR2 as YYEEEE. This CDR3 comprises 15 residues. This chain's CDR3 is CASSLGLAYYNEQFF. CDR3 in DNA: TGTGCCAGCAGCTTGGGCTTAGCGTACTACAATGAGCAGTTCTTC.

This chain connects TRBV9 to TRBJ2-1, with 13 bases fitting TRBD2. The CDR3 spans 15 residues. The germline V gene encodes CDR1 SGDLS and CDR2 YYNGEE. J was trimmed by 6 bases and V by 5 bases; bases with no gene match: 5. The CDR3 sequence is CASRGLAGEFNEQFF. The CDR3, as DNA: TGTGCCAGCAGAGGACTAGCGGGAGAATTCAATGAGCAGTTCTTC.

The genes are TRBV19 and TRBJ1-2; 7 positions agree with TRBD1. CDR3 size: 15 residues. V was clipped by 5 bases and J by 4 bases; unmatched bases: 10. CDR1 LNHDA and CDR2 SQIVND come from the germline V gene (reference sequence). The CDR3 sequence is CASSARTGLRYGYTF. CDR3 DNA: TGTGCCAGTAGTGCCCGGACAGGCCTACGCTATGGCTACACCTTC.

The V gene is TRBV14, the J gene TRBJ1-6; perhaps TRBD1 as D (5 bases). The CDR3 runs 15 residues. The germline CDR1 and CDR2 sequences are SGHDN and FVKESK. The ends were cut back, 1 base at V and 7 bases at J, with 11 bases in the middle. CDR3 amino acids: CASSQGLGRNSPLHF. The DNA of the CDR3 is TGTGCCAGCAGCCAAGGTCTGGGGCGAAATTCACCCCTCCACTTT.

V is TRBV4-1 and J is TRBJ2-2; TRBD1 aligns across 8 bases. Trimming removed 1 base from V and 3 bases from J; junction bases left unmatched: 7. The V gene's germline CDR1 is MGHRA and CDR2 YSYEKL. This CDR3 comprises 17 residues. The CDR3 spells CASSQVGTGIYTGELFF. The CDR3 nucleotides read TGCGCCAGCAGCCAAGTCGGGACAGGCATCTACACCGGGGAGCTGTTTTTT.